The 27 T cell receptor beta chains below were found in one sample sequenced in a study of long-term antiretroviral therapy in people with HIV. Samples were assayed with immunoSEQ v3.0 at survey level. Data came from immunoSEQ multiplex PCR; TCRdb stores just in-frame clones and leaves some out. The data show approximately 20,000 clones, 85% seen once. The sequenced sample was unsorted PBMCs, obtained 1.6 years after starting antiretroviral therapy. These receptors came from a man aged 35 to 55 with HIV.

CDR3 sequence reads: CASSQDPTPTDTQYF. Here the CDR3 DNA reads TGCGCCAGCAGCCAAGACCCTACCCCCACAGATACGCAGTATTTT. This chain connects TRBV5-1 to TRBJ2-3; no definite D call. The CDR3 is 15 amino acids. Germline lookup yields CDR1 SGHRS and CDR2 YFSETQ. V was cut by 4 bases and J by 2 bases, with 14 bases left in between.

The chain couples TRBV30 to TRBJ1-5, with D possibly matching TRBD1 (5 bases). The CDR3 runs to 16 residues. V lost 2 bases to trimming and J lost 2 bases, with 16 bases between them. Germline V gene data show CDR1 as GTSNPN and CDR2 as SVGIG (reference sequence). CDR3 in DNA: TGTGCCTGGAGTCTGGCCGGGACCTTGGGCAATCAGCCCCAGCATTTT. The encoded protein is CAWSLAGTLGNQPQHF.

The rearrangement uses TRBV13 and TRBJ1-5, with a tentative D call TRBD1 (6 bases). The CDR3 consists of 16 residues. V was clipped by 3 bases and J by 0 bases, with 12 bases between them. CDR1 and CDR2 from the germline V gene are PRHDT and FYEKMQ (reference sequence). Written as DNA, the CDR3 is TGTGCCAGCAGCTTCAGGGGTGGGGGTAGCAATCAGCCCCAGCATTTT. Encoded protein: CASSFRGGGSNQPQHF.

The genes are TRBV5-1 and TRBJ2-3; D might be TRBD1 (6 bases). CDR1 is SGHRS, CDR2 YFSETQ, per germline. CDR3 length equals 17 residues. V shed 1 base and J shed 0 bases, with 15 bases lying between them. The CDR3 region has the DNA TGCGCCAGCAGCTTGTGGGCAGGGGACGTCAGCACAGATACGCAGTATTTT. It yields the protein CASSLWAGDVSTDTQYF.

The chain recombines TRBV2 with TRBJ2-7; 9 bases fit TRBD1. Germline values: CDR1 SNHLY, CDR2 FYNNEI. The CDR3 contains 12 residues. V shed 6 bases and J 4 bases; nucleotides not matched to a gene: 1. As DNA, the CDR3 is TGTGCCAGCAGGGACAGGGGTTACGAGCAGTACTTC. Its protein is CASRDRGYEQYF.

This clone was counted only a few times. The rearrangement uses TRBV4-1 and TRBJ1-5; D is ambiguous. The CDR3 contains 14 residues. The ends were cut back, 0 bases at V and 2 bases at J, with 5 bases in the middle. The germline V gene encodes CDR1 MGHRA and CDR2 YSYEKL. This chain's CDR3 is CASSQERGNQPQHF. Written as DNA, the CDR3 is TGCGCCAGCAGCCAAGAGCGCGGCAATCAGCCCCAGCATTTT.

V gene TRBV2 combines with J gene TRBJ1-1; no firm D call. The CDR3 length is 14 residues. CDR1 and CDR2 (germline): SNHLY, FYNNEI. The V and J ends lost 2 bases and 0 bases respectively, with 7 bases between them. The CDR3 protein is CASSEQSMNTEAFF. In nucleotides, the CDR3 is TGTGCCAGCAGTGAACAGTCCATGAACACTGAAGCTTTCTTT.

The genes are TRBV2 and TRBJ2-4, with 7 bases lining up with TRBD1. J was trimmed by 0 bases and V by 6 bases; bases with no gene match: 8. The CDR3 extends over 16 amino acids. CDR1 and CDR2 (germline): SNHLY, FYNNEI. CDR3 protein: CASSFRTGLAKNIQYF. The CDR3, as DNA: TGTGCCAGCAGCTTCCGGACAGGTCTAGCCAAAAACATTCAGTACTTC.

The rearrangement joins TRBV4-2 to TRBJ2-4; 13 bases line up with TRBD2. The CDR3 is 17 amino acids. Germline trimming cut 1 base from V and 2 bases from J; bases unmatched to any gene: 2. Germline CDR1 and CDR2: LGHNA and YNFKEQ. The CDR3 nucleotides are TGTGCCAGCAGCCAAGGGGGACTAGCGGGGACCAAAAACATTCAGTACTTC. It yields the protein CASSQGGLAGTKNIQYF.

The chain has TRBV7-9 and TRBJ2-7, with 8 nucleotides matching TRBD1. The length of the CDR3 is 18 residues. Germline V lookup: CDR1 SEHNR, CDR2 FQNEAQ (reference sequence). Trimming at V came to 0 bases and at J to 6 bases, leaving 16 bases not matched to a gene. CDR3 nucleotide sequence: TGTGCCAGCAGCTTAGCTAGGGGTTTCAGGGGGCAGGTTGCCGAGCAGTACTTC. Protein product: CASSLARGFRGQVAEQYF.

The CDR3 region is CASRVSNTGELFF. The CDR3 region has the DNA TGTGCCAGCAGGGTTTCGAACACCGGGGAGCTGTTTTTT. The gene calls are TRBV6-6 and TRBJ2-2; D remains unclear. The germline CDR1 and CDR2 sequences are MNHNY and SVGAGI (reference sequence). Trimming shortened V by 6 bases and J by 0 bases, and 5 bases separated the two germline ends. The CDR3 is made up of 13 amino acids.

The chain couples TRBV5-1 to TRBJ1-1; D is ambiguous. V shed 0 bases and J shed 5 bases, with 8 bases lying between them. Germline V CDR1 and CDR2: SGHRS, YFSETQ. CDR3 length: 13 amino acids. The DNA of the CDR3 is TGCGCCAGCAGCTTGGACCAGAGGACTGAAGCTTTCTTT. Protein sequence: CASSLDQRTEAFF. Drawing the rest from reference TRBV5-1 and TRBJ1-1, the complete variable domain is KAGVTQTPRYLIKTRGQQVTLSCSPISGHRSVSWYQQTPGQGLQFLFEYFSETQRNKGNFPGRFSGRQFSNSRSEMNVSTLELGDSALYLCASSLDQRTEAFFGQGTRLTVV.

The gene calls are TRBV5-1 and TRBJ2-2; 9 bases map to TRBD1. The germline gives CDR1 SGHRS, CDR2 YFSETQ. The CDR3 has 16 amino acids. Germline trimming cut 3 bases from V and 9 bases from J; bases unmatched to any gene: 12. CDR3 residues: CASSWDGTGSWRELFF. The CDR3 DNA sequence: TGCGCCAGCAGCTGGGACGGGACAGGGAGCTGGAGGGAGCTGTTTTTT.

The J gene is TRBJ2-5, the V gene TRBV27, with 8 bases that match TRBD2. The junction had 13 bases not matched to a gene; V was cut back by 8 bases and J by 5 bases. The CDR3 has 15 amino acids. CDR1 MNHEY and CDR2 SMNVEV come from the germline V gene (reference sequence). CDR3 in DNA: TGTGCCAGCTCCGGCCCGGGGGGGGCTAGGGAGACCCAGTACTTC. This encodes CASSGPGGARETQYF.

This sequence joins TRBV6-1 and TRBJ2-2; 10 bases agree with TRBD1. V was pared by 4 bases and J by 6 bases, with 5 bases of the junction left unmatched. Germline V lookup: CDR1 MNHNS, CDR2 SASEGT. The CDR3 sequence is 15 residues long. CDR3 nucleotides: TGTGCCAGCAGTGTGACAGGGGGCTGGGCCGGGGAGCTGTTTTTT. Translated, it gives CASSVTGGWAGELFF.

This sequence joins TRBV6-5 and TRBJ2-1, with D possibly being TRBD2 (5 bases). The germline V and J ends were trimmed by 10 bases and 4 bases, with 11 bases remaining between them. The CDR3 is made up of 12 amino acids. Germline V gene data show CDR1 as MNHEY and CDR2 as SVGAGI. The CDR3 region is CATRGGYNEQFF. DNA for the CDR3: TGTGCCACCCGGGGTGGTTACAATGAGCAGTTCTTC.

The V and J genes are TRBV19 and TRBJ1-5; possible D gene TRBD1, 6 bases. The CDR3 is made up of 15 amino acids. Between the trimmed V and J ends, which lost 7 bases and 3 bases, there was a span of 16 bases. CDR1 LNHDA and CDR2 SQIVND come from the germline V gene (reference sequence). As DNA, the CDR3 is TGTGCCAGTAAGGGGGGTGGGGGACTCAATCAGCCCCAGCATTTT. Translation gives CASKGGGGLNQPQHF.

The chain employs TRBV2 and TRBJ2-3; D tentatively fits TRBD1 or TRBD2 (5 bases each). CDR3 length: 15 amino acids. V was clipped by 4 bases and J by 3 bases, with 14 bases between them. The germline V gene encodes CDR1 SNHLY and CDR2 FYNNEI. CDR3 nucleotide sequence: TGTGCCAGCAGTGTTTGGGGGAGACTGACAGATACGCAGTATTTT. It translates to CASSVWGRLTDTQYF. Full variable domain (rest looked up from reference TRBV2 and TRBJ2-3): EPEVTQTPSHQVTQMGQEVILRCVPISNHLYFYWYRQILGQKVEFLVSFYNNEISEKSEIFDDQFSVERPDGSNFTLKIRSTKLEDSAMYFCASSVWGRLTDTQYFGPGTRLTVL.

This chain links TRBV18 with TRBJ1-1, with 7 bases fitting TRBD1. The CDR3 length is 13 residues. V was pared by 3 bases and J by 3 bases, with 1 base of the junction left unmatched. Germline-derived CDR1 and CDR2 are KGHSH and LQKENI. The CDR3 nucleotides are TGTGCCAGCTCACCCGGACAGGACACTGAAGCTTTCTTT. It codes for CASSPGQDTEAFF.

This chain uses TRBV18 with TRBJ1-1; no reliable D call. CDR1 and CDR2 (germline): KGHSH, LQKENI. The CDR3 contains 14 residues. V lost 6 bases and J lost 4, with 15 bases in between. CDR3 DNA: TGTGCCAGCTCCCTTGGAACGGGTGGCACTGAAGCTTTCTTT. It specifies CASSLGTGGTEAFF.

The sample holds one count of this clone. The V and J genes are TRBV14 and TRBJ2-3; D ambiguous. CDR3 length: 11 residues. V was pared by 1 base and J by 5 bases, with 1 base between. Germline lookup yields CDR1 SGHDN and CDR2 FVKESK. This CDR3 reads CASSQGDTQYF. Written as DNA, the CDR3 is TGTGCCAGCAGCCAAGGAGATACGCAGTATTTT.

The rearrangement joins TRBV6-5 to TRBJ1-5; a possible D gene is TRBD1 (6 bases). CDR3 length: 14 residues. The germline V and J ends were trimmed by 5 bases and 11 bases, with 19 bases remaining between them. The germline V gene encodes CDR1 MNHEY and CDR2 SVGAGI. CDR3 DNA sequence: TGTGCCAGCAGTGAAGTAGGAGGGGGTAGGGCCCAGCATTTT. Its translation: CASSEVGGGRAQHF.

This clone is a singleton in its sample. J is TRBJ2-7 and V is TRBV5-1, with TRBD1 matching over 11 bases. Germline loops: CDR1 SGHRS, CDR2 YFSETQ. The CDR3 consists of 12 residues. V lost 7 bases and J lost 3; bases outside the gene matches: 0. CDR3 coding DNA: TGCGCCAGCGGGACAGGGGGCTACGAGCAGTACTTC. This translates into CASGTGGYEQYF.

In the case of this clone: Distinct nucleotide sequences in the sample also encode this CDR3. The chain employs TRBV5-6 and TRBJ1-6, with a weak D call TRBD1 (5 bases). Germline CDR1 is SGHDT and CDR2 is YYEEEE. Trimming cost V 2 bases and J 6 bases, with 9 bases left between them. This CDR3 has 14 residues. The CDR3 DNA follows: TGTGCCAGCAGCTTCCCGAGGGGTAATTCACCCCTCCACTTT. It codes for CASSFPRGNSPLHF.

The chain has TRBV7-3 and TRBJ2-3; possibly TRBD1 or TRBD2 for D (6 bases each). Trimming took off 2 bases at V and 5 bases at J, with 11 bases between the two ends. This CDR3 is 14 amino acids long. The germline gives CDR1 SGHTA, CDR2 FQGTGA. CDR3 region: CASSLYGGRDTQYF. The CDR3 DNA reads TGTGCCAGCAGCTTATACGGGGGCAGAGATACGCAGTATTTT.

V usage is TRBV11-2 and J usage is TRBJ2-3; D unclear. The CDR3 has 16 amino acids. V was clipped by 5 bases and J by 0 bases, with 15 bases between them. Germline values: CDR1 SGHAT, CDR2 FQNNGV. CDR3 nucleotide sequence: TGTGCCAGCAGCCCCCATAACGGTCCTAGCACAGATACGCAGTATTTT. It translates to CASSPHNGPSTDTQYF.

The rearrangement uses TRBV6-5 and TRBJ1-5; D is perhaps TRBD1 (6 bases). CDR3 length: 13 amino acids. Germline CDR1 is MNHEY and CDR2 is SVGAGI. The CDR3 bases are TGTGCTGCTGGCAGGGGAACCAATCAGCCCCAGCATTTT. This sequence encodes CAAGRGTNQPQHF.